This T cell receptor beta chain was observed in a study of a mutant IDH1 vaccine in newly diagnosed glioma. A remark on this clone: As yet, its antigen is unknown. No conserved phenylalanine or tryptophan ends this CDR3, so it is likely a read error. Because the CDR3's place on the DNA is in doubt, the DNA is left out and the CDR3 is given as listed by TCRdb.

Noted time point: week 47, end of study. The vaccine gave 300 ug of a 20-mer mutant IDH1 peptide subcutaneously per dose. The CDR3 extends over 9 residues, inclusive of both ends. Profiling relied on immunoSEQ multiplex PCR, and the TCRdb table lists in-frame clones only, not all of them. The table shows about 50,000 clones, with more than 75% occurring only once. The J gene is TRBJ2-7, the V gene TRBV21-1; the table gives TRBD2 as D, unverified against the DNA. TRBV21-1 is a documented pseudogene. This material consisted of PBMCs, taken from a glioma patient whose treatment included an IDH1 peptide vaccine. The TCR was taken from a woman aged 40 to 50 with glioma. Some clones in this sample may be carry-over from other donors' samples. CDR3 loop: CASSNKDRD.